Listed here are 5 T cell receptor beta chains from one sample, sequenced in a study of identical twins. TCRdb re-analysed the 5' RACE reads in MiXCR, keeping a single row per CDR3 protein. The data show approximately 630,000 distinct CDR3 sequences, with roughly 6.6% seen just once and less than 2% held by the top ten. The same data also contributed to another study, on yellow fever vaccine responses in identical twins.

The sequenced sample was PBMCs. The receptor source for this set is a woman aged 18-29 years in good health.

In this sample, this clonotype turned up a few times. The V gene is TRBV6-5, the J gene TRBJ1-1, with D perhaps matching TRBD1 (6 bases). Trimming left V 6 bases short and J 11 bases short, with 16 bases between. The CDR3 runs 12 residues. Germline V gene data show CDR1 as MNHEY and CDR2 as SVGAGI. As DNA, the CDR3 is TGTGCCAGCAGAGCGACAGGTTCTTCGGCTTTCTTT. This gives the protein CASRATGSSAFF.

The V call is TRBV20-1, the J call TRBJ1-3, with a weak D call TRBD1 (5 bases). V was cut by 5 bases and J by 0 bases, with 14 bases left in between. Germline CDR1 DFQATT, CDR2 SNEGSKA (reference sequence). The CDR3 is 15 residues long. CDR3 sequence reads: CSASGHDGSGNTIYF. For the CDR3, the DNA is TGCAGTGCTTCTGGACACGACGGCTCTGGAAACACCATATATTTT.

The V and J genes are TRBV5-4 and TRBJ2-5; 10 bases align to TRBD2. In germline, CDR1 is SGHNT, CDR2 YYREEE (reference sequence). The CDR3 is 16 amino acids. V shed 6 bases, J shed 1 base, and the junction held 9 bases outside the gene matches. The CDR3 spells CASTPGSGGTQETQYF. The CDR3 DNA follows: TGTGCCAGCACCCCTGGTAGCGGGGGGACCCAAGAGACCCAGTACTTC.

This clonotype appeared many times. The rearrangement links TRBV10-3 to TRBJ2-2; 7 bases match TRBD1. V trimming: 4 bases; J trimming: 0 bases; junction bases outside the gene matches: 8. The CDR3 covers 17 residues. Germline V CDR1 and CDR2: ENHRY, SYGVKD. CDR3 sequence (DNA): TGTGCCATCAGTGCCAGACAGGGAACATCGAACACCGGGGAGCTGTTTTTT. Protein product: CAISARQGTSNTGELFF.

This clonotype showed up many times. The chain couples TRBV12-3 or TRBV12-4 to TRBJ1-6; 7 bases agree with TRBD1. The CDR3 runs to 14 residues. Trimming removed 9 bases from V and 4 bases from J; junction bases left unmatched: 6. The CDR3, as DNA: TGTGCCAGGTTACGACAGGGTTATAATTCACCCCTCCACTTT. Its protein product is CARLRQGYNSPLHF.